The 30 T cell receptor beta chains below were found in one sample sequenced in a study of STAT5B mutations in CD4+ large granular lymphocyte leukemia (dated 2022 in TCRdb). The library was made by the immunoSEQ multiplex PCR assay. TCRdb retrieved this table from immuneACCESS and kept in-frame rearrangements only. Not all clones are present; in checked studies, unresolved V genes account for under half, and no reason is known for the remainder. In all, the sample holds tens of thousands of clones, and 55% to 80% of those were seen once. The top ten constitute just under 2% of the sample. Source material: CD4+ T cells from blood buffy coats. Every receptor here comes from a human donor in good health.

CDR3 coding DNA: TGTGCCAGCAGTCGCAGACTAGCGGGGGGGGACGGCTCCTACAATGAGCAGTTCTTC. Translation: CASSRRLAGGDGSYNEQFF. The chain has TRBV5-6 and TRBJ2-1, with TRBD2 matching 14 bases. CDR1 and CDR2 (germline): SGHDT, YYEEEE. V was pared by 5 bases and J by 0 bases, with 10 bases of the junction left unmatched. The CDR3 runs 19 residues.

The chain joins TRBV2 to TRBJ2-2, with 8 nucleotides matching TRBD2. Germline V gene sequence: CDR1 SNHLY, CDR2 FYNNEI. The CDR3 runs to 17 residues. The junction had 9 bases not matched to a gene; V was cut back by 3 bases and J by 3 bases. In DNA form, the CDR3 reads TGTGCCAGCAGTGAGAGATTGGCGGGGGGCGACACCGGGGAGCTGTTTTTT. Protein: CASSERLAGGDTGELFF.

A few counts support this clone. The V gene is TRBV28, the J gene TRBJ1-6, with TRBD1 matching 8 bases. The ends lost 8 bases at V and 5 bases at J; junction bases unmatched: 5. CDR3 length: 14 residues. CDR1 is MDHEN, CDR2 SYDVKM, per germline. This CDR3 is CASGTTGDNSPLHF. The CDR3 region has the DNA TGTGCCAGCGGCACGACAGGGGATAATTCACCCCTCCACTTT.

In DNA, the CDR3 is TGCGCCAGCAGCTTGGCCGGTGGACTAGCGAGGACTGGGGCCAACGTCCTGACTTTC. Translation gives CASSLAGGLARTGANVLTF. The chain has TRBV5-1 and TRBJ2-6; 9 positions agree with TRBD2. J was trimmed by 2 bases and V by 0 bases; bases with no gene match: 9. Per germline, CDR1 SGHRS and CDR2 YFSETQ. The CDR3 spans 19 residues.

The rearrangement uses TRBV2 and TRBJ2-2; 8 nucleotides match TRBD1. The CDR3 has 14 amino acids. Looked up from germline, CDR1 is SNHLY and CDR2 is FYNNEI. J gave up 6 bases and V 3 bases, and 3 bases lay outside the gene matches. CDR3 sequence reads: CASSDRQGSGELFF. The CDR3 DNA follows: TGTGCCAGCAGTGACCGACAGGGGTCCGGGGAGCTGTTTTTT.

Of note for this clone: The CDR3 does not end in the conserved phenylalanine or tryptophan, so this is likely a read error. The rearrangement joins TRBV27 to TRBJ1-6, with TRBD1 identical over 8 bases. CDR1 is MNHEY, CDR2 SMNVEV, per germline (reference sequence). The length of the CDR3 is 18 residues. J lost 5 bases, V lost 5 bases, and 14 bases had no gene match. The CDR3, as DNA: TGTGCCAGCAGTACCACAGAGGACAGGGTTTCCCATAATTCACCCCTCCACCTT. It is translated as CASSTTEDRVSHNSPLHL.

The rearrangement joins TRBV4-3 to TRBJ2-3, with 7 bases lining up with TRBD2. The ends lost 1 base at V and 3 bases at J; junction bases unmatched: 4. This CDR3 has 15 residues. Germline V gene sequence: CDR1 LGHNA, CDR2 YSLEER. CDR3 DNA: TGCGCCAGCAGCCAAGGACTAGCCGCGACAGATACGCAGTATTTT. Protein product: CASSQGLAATDTQYF.

The sample holds one count of this clone. The rearrangement links TRBV5-6 to TRBJ2-7; D remains ambiguous. Between the trimmed V and J ends, which lost 1 base and 4 bases, there was a span of 6 bases. This CDR3 has 12 amino acids. From germline, CDR1 is SGHDT and CDR2 YYEEEE. The CDR3 loop is CASSLSGYEQYF. The CDR3 DNA is TGTGCCAGCAGCTTGTCAGGATACGAGCAGTACTTC. The full variable domain, in which reference TRBV5-6 and TRBJ2-7 provide the parts outside the CDR3, is DAGVTQSPTHLIKTRGQQVTLRCSPKSGHDTVSWYQQALGQGPQFIFQYYEEEERQRGNFPDRFSGHQFPNYSSELNVNALLLGDSALYLCASSLSGYEQYFGPGTRLTVT.

V and J are TRBV19 and TRBJ1-6; 9 nucleotides align to TRBD1. The CDR3 consists of 16 residues. Germline V gene data show CDR1 as LNHDA and CDR2 as SQIVND (reference sequence). V lost 4 bases to trimming and J lost 10 bases; unmatched junction nucleotides: 11. CDR3 sequence reads: CASSTIKTGGRSPLHF. The DNA of the CDR3 is TGTGCCAGTAGTACCATAAAGACAGGGGGTAGATCACCCCTCCACTTT.

This clone is a singleton in its sample. The genes are TRBV15 and TRBJ2-7, with 9 bases matching TRBD1. This CDR3 contains 15 residues. Germline assignment: CDR1 LNHNV and CDR2 YYDKDF (reference sequence). V gave up 0 bases and J gave up 7 bases; unmatched junction bases: 7. CDR3 residues: CATSRDRGQGREQYF. In DNA, the CDR3 is TGTGCCACCAGCAGAGATCGTGGACAGGGGAGGGAGCAGTACTTC. Full variable domain (rest looked up from reference TRBV15 and TRBJ2-7): DAMVIQNPRYQVTQFGKPVTLSCSQTLNHNVMYWYQQKSSQAPKLLFHYYDKDFNNEADTPDNFQSRRPNTSFCFLDIRSPGLGDTAMYLCATSRDRGQGREQYFGPGTRLTVT.

This chain joins TRBV5-4 and TRBJ1-2; 7 bases match TRBD1. V lost 4 bases, J lost 6 bases, and 9 bases stayed unmatched. From germline, CDR1 is SGHNT and CDR2 YYREEE (reference sequence). The CDR3 extends over 14 amino acids. CDR3 region: CASSPRQGLDGYTF. In DNA, the CDR3 is TGTGCCAGCAGCCCGCGACAGGGTTTAGATGGCTACACCTTC.

This clone was detected a few times. The genes are TRBV7-6 and TRBJ1-1; 8 bases are a match to TRBD1. Germline V gene sequence: CDR1 SGHVS, CDR2 FNYEAQ. The J segment lost 3 bases and the V segment lost 2 bases, leaving 2 bases of the junction unmatched. This CDR3 is built from 14 residues. The CDR3 coding sequence is TGTGCCAGCAGCTTACAGGGGGCACACACTGAAGCTTTCTTT. It codes for CASSLQGAHTEAFF.

CDR3 DNA: TGCGCCAGCAGCCTAACAGGCGTCAATGAGCAGTTCTTC. Its protein product is CASSLTGVNEQFF. This chain connects TRBV5-1 to TRBJ2-1; a possible D gene is TRBD1 (5 bases). Trimming stripped 4 bases from V and 6 bases from J, with 11 bases between. The CDR3 is made up of 13 amino acids. The germline gives CDR1 SGHRS, CDR2 YFSETQ.

The chain combines TRBV7-9 with TRBJ1-3, with 10 bases that match TRBD1. Per the germline V gene, CDR1 is SEHNR and CDR2 is FQNEAQ (reference sequence). The CDR3 sequence is 14 residues long. V was pared by 6 bases and J by 7 bases, with 6 bases of the junction left unmatched. The DNA of the CDR3 is TGTGCCAGCAGTCCGGGACAGGGGCGCAACACCATATATTTT. It encodes CASSPGQGRNTIYF.

The chain employs TRBV6-5 and TRBJ2-7; weak D call: TRBD2 (5 bases). The CDR3 runs 11 residues. CDR1 is MNHEY, CDR2 SVGAGI, per germline. Trimming removed 10 bases from V and 7 bases from J, with 14 bases in between. The DNA of the CDR3 is TGTGCCACCCGCCGGGGTGTAGAGCAGTACTTC. Protein sequence: CATRRGVEQYF.

A single count supports this clone. The chain uses TRBV4-2 and TRBJ1-2; 10 bases align to TRBD1. CDR1 is LGHNA and CDR2 is YNFKEQ in the germline V gene. The trim removed 1 base at V and 4 bases at J, leaving 9 bases unmatched. The CDR3 is made up of 17 amino acids. The CDR3 is CASSQGGTGDRTYGYTF. The CDR3 DNA sequence: TGTGCCAGCAGCCAAGGGGGGACAGGGGACCGTACCTATGGCTACACCTTC.

This chain joins TRBV27 and TRBJ2-7, with TRBD1 identical over 9 bases. The length of the CDR3 is 14 residues. J lost 3 bases, V lost 2 bases, and 2 bases had no gene match. Germline-derived CDR1 and CDR2 are MNHEY and SMNVEV (reference sequence). CDR3 bases: TGTGCCAGCAGTTTAAAGGGACAGGGCTACGAGCAGTACTTC. As protein: CASSLKGQGYEQYF.

Written as DNA, the CDR3 is TGCGCCAGCAGCCAAGGCAACGAGCAGTACTTC. Translation: CASSQGNEQYF. The chain recombines TRBV4-1 with TRBJ2-7; D is ambiguous. The germline V and J ends were trimmed by 1 base and 5 bases, with 3 bases remaining between them. The CDR3 spans 11 residues. The germline CDR1 and CDR2 sequences are MGHRA and YSYEKL.

The genes are TRBV5-1 and TRBJ2-3, with a weak D call TRBD1 (5 bases). Trimming stripped 1 base from V and 1 base from J, with 10 bases between. The CDR3 runs 15 residues. The germline CDR1 and CDR2 sequences are SGHRS and YFSETQ. The DNA for the CDR3 is TGCGCCAGCAGCTTGCTCAAAGGGGGCACAGATACGCAGTATTTT. Translation gives CASSLLKGGTDTQYF. The full variable domain, its missing parts supplied by reference TRBV5-1 and TRBJ2-3, is KAGVTQTPRYLIKTRGQQVTLSCSPISGHRSVSWYQQTPGQGLQFLFEYFSETQRNKGNFPGRFSGRQFSNSRSEMNVSTLELGDSALYLCASSLLKGGTDTQYFGPGTRLTVL.

The chain has TRBV6-4 and TRBJ2-3; tentative D call: TRBD1 (5 bases). V was trimmed by 7 bases and J by 4 bases, leaving 12 bases between them. Germline V gene sequence: CDR1 MRHNA, CDR2 SNTAGT. CDR3 size: 13 residues. CDR3 in amino acids: CASTVDSADTQYF. CDR3 coding DNA: TGTGCCAGCACTGTAGACAGCGCAGATACGCAGTATTTT.

The V call is TRBV15, the J call TRBJ1-5, with D tentatively TRBD1 (6 bases). V lost 2 bases and J 0 bases, leaving 8 bases between the germline ends. CDR3 length: 15 amino acids. CDR1 is LNHNV and CDR2 is YYDKDF in the germline V gene (reference sequence). CDR3 loop: CATSRRGDSNQPQHF. DNA of the CDR3: TGTGCCACCAGCAGAAGGGGGGATAGCAATCAGCCCCAGCATTTT.

The rearrangement uses TRBV7-3 and TRBJ2-4; 8 bases are a match to TRBD2. This CDR3 is 13 amino acids long. V shed 4 bases, J shed 11 bases, and the junction held 7 bases outside the gene matches. Per germline, CDR1 SGHTA and CDR2 FQGTGA. This CDR3 is CASSSRRAGVQYF. The CDR3 bases are TGTGCCAGCAGCTCGCGACGAGCGGGGGTTCAGTACTTC.

The chain links TRBV5-1 to TRBJ1-2; tentatively, D is TRBD1 (6 bases). This CDR3 is 13 amino acids long. CDR1 is SGHRS and CDR2 is YFSETQ in the germline V gene. V dropped 5 bases and J dropped 4 bases, with 12 bases sitting between them. The CDR3 here is CASRRDMTYGYTF. The CDR3 nucleotides read TGCGCCAGCAGGAGGGACATGACCTATGGCTACACCTTC.

The chain links TRBV18 to TRBJ1-4; 7 positions match TRBD1. CDR1 and CDR2 (germline): KGHSH, LQKENI. The ends lost 8 bases at V and 4 bases at J; junction bases unmatched: 7. CDR3 size: 14 residues. Written as DNA, the CDR3 is TGTGCCAGCCGACAGGGAGGAGGTAATGAAAAACTGTTTTTT. Translated: CASRQGGGNEKLFF.

The genes are TRBV30 and TRBJ2-3, with 10 positions matching TRBD2. Germline V gene lookup returns CDR1 GTSNPN and CDR2 SVGIG (reference sequence). The length of the CDR3 is 15 residues. V trimming: 0 bases; J trimming: 6 bases; junction bases outside the gene matches: 6. CDR3 protein: CAWSVLSGGFDTQYF. Written as DNA, the CDR3 is TGTGCCTGGAGTGTCCTTAGCGGGGGGTTTGATACGCAGTATTTT.

The V call is TRBV29-1, the J call TRBJ1-2, with D perhaps TRBD1 (6 bases). Trimming cost V 7 bases and J 3 bases, with 21 bases left between them. Germline-derived CDR1 and CDR2 are SQVTM and ANQGSEA. The CDR3 sequence is 15 residues long. The CDR3 nucleotides are TGCAGCGCCAGCCTTCGTCGGGCAGGGGACTATGGCTACACCTTC. Amino acids: CSASLRRAGDYGYTF. The entire variable domain, with the rest obtained from reference TRBV29-1 and TRBJ1-2, is as follows: SAVISQKPSRDICQRGTSLTIQCQVDSQVTMMFWYRQQPGQSLTLIATANQGSEATYESGFVIDKFPISRPNLTFSTLTVSNMSPEDSSIYLCSASLRRAGDYGYTFGSGTRLTVV.

This chain links TRBV19 with TRBJ1-2; 7 positions match TRBD1. Germline V gives CDR1 LNHDA, CDR2 SQIVND (reference sequence). CDR3 length: 13 residues. Trimming removed 2 bases from V and 5 bases from J; junction bases left unmatched: 2. CDR3 in DNA: TGTGCCAGTAGTATAAGGGACAGTTATGGCTACACCTTC. It specifies CASSIRDSYGYTF. The entire variable domain, with the rest obtained from reference TRBV19 and TRBJ1-2, is as follows: DGGITQSPKYLFRKEGQNVTLSCEQNLNHDAMYWYRQDPGQGLRLIYYSQIVNDFQKGDIAEGYSVSREKKESFPLTVTSAQKNPTAFYLCASSIRDSYGYTFGSGTRLTVV.

The chain recombines TRBV19 with TRBJ2-3; 11 bases map to TRBD1. The CDR3 is 13 amino acids. V lost 9 bases, J lost 6 bases, and 5 bases stayed unmatched. Germline assignment: CDR1 LNHDA and CDR2 SQIVND (reference sequence). DNA of the CDR3: TGTGCCAGCCGGGACAGGGGGTGGGATACGCAGTATTTT. Encoded protein: CASRDRGWDTQYF.

V is TRBV5-1 and J is TRBJ1-2, with TRBD1 matching 12 bases. The V segment lost 1 base and the J segment 3 bases; nucleotides outside the gene matches: 7. CDR1 and CDR2 (germline): SGHRS, YFSETQ. The CDR3 covers 17 residues. CDR3 loop: CASSLQLGQGAYYGYTF. CDR3 nucleotide sequence: TGCGCCAGCAGCTTGCAATTGGGACAGGGGGCATACTATGGCTACACCTTC.

The chain is built from TRBV7-3 and TRBJ1-6; D not certain. The CDR3 extends over 13 amino acids. Germline V gene sequence: CDR1 SGHTA, CDR2 FQGTGA. Trimming left V 1 base short and J 10 bases short, with 8 bases between. The CDR3 protein is CASSLNQVSPLHF. The CDR3 DNA reads TGTGCCAGCAGCTTAAATCAAGTCTCACCCCTCCACTTT. Full variable domain (missing parts from reference TRBV7-3 and TRBJ1-6): GAGVSQTPSNKVTEKGKYVELRCDPISGHTALYWYRQSLGQGPEFLIYFQGTGAADDSGLPNDRFFAVRPEGSVSTLKIQRTERGDSAVYLCASSLNQVSPLHFGNGTRLTVT.